One and the same sample provided the 4 T cell receptor beta chains below, sequenced in a study of glioma-infiltrating T cells. The iRepertoire nested amplicon-rescue multiplex PCR amplified TCR alpha and beta CDR3s from RNA. Each CDR3 protein gets one entry after TCRdb re-called the multiplex PCR reads with MiXCR. The sample comprises approximately 93,000 distinct CDR3 sequences, about 37% of which are singletons, and 30% to 40% rests with the top ten. Sequenced sample: glioma tissue, nonneoplastic brain tissue, or PBMCs (not recorded which). The receptors were sampled from a human donor with low-grade glioma or glioblastoma, undergoing nonglioma brain surgery, or in good health (not recorded which).

The chain recombines TRBV4-1 with TRBJ2-1; D not certain. With 1 base removed from V and 4 bases from J, the gap between germline ends came to 8 bases. Germline V gene sequence: CDR1 MGHRA, CDR2 YSYEKL. The CDR3 runs to 14 residues. The CDR3 sequence is CASSQAEMYNEQFF. CDR3 bases: TGCGCCAGCAGCCAAGCGGAAATGTACAATGAGCAGTTCTTC.

As to this clonotype: A read error may produce the germline difference seen at one junction end. CDR3 in DNA: TGTGCCAGCAGACCCACAGCGAACCCCGGGGAGCTGTTTTTC. Translated: CASRPTANPGELFF. This chain connects TRBV6-5 to TRBJ2-2; TRBD2 is a possible D gene (5 bases). The germline CDR1 and CDR2 sequences are MNHEY and SVGAGI. The CDR3 runs to 14 residues.

In the case of this clonotype: At one boundary the junction diverges from the germline segment, which might be a read error. The chain employs TRBV12-5 and TRBJ2-1; TRBD2 is a possible D gene (7 bases). This CDR3 contains 17 residues. Germline CDR1 LGHNT, CDR2 FRNRAP. For the CDR3, the DNA is TGTGCTAGTGGTTTGGTAACAGGTGGGGGGGCCTACAATGGGCAGTTCTTC. Residues: CASGLVTGGGAYNGQFF.

This clonotype has a count of ten or more. The chain combines TRBV7-9 with TRBJ2-7, with TRBD2 matching over 15 bases. This CDR3 comprises 19 residues. Trimming removed 3 bases from V and 4 bases from J; junction bases left unmatched: 13. The germline gives CDR1 SEHNR, CDR2 FQNEAQ (reference sequence). The CDR3 protein is CASSFQPSGLAGGRYEQYF. The CDR3 DNA is TGTGCCAGCAGCTTTCAACCGTCGGGACTAGCGGGAGGACGGTACGAGCAGTACTTC.